This is a list of T cell receptor beta chains from one sample in a study of T cells after yellow fever vaccination. TCRdb reprocessed the 5' RACE reads with MiXCR, giving one entry per CDR3 protein. The sample lists about 320,000 distinct CDR3 sequences, about 12% occurring once. The sequences come from CD4+ T cells sorted from PBMCs, collected 15 days after the yellow fever booster vaccination. These receptors originate from a man between 18 and 35 years old who received the YFV17D yellow fever vaccine. CDR3s include the opening cysteine and the closing phenylalanine or tryptophan. D genes are given only for firm matches. The size field is filled for only some rows; it gives once, few, many or a size class.

J: TRBJ2-3; D: -; size: -; V: TRBV18; DNA: TGTGCCAGCTCACCGGACCAATCAGATACGCAGTATTTT; CDR3: CASSPDQSDTQYF
J: TRBJ1-2; D: -; size: -; V: TRBV30; DNA: TGTGCCTGGAGTGTACCGGGCAGCTACTATGGCTACACCTTC; CDR3: CAWSVPGSYYGYTF
J: TRBJ1-2; D: -; size: many; V: TRBV6-5; DNA: TGTGCCAGCAGTCCCGGGCCCGAGGCGGGCTACACCTTC; CDR3: CASSPGPEAGYTF
J: TRBJ1-2; D: -; size: few; V: TRBV10-3; DNA: TGTGCCCTCCGGGAGACCTCTAACTATGGCTACACCTTC; CDR3: CALRETSNYGYTF
J: TRBJ2-5; D: -; size: few; V: TRBV7-6; DNA: TGTGCCAGCAGCTTAGGCCAGGTCACGGCCCAGTACTTC; CDR3: CASSLGQVTAQYF
J: TRBJ1-2; D: TRBD1; size: -; V: TRBV5-4; DNA: TGTGCCAGCAGCTGGGGGGGACAGGCCTCCTATGGCTACACCTTC; CDR3: CASSWGGQASYGYTF
J: TRBJ1-2; D: -; size: few; V: TRBV5-5; DNA: TGTGCCAGCAGCTTGGCGGACAACTATGGCTACACCTTC; CDR3: CASSLADNYGYTF
J: TRBJ2-5; D: -; size: many; V: TRBV29-1; DNA: TGCAGCGTTGAACGCCAGACCCAAGAGACCCAGTACTTC; CDR3: CSVERQTQETQYF
J: TRBJ2-1; D: -; size: -; V: TRBV12-3/TRBV12-4; DNA: TGTGCCAGCAGTTTGTGGCAGGGGAAAAATGAGCAGTTCTTC; CDR3: CASSLWQGKNEQFF
J: TRBJ2-3; D: -; size: few; V: TRBV11-2; DNA: TGTGCCAGCAGCTTCTTCTCTAGCACAGATACGCAGTATTTT; CDR3: CASSFFSSTDTQYF
J: TRBJ2-2; D: -; size: -; V: TRBV11-2; DNA: TGTGCCAGCAGCATTTCGGGGTCCGCCGGGGAGCTGTTTTTT; CDR3: CASSISGSAGELFF
J: TRBJ1-3; D: -; size: many; V: TRBV5-5; DNA: TGTGCCAGCAGCTTGGACGGAAACACCATATATTTT; CDR3: CASSLDGNTIYF
J: TRBJ2-1; D: -; size: -; V: TRBV7-8; DNA: TGTGCCAGCCGCTTTGGGGGCTACTCCTACAATGAGCAGTTCTTC; CDR3: CASRFGGYSYNEQFF
J: TRBJ1-1; D: -; size: -; V: TRBV24-1; DNA: TGTGCCACCAGTGATTGGACAGATGAAGCTTTCTTT; CDR3: CATSDWTDEAFF
J: TRBJ2-1; D: -; size: few; V: TRBV2; DNA: TGTGCCAGCAGTGTTCTAGATCCCACCTACAATGAGCAGTTCTTC; CDR3: CASSVLDPTYNEQFF
J: TRBJ2-2; D: -; size: -; V: TRBV11-3; DNA: TGTGCCAGCAGCTTAGGCAAAAACACCGGGGAGCTGTTTTTT; CDR3: CASSLGKNTGELFF
J: TRBJ2-2; D: -; size: many; V: TRBV5-1; DNA: TGCGCCAGCAGCTTCGGGACCAAGAACACCGGGGAGCTGTTTTTT; CDR3: CASSFGTKNTGELFF
J: TRBJ2-2; D: -; size: few; V: TRBV30; DNA: TGTGCCTGCCATTGGGGGACATTGAACACCGGGGAGCTGTTTTTT; CDR3: CACHWGTLNTGELFF
J: TRBJ1-2; D: TRBD1; size: many; V: TRBV12-3/TRBV12-4; DNA: TGTGCCAGCAGCCGTCCCGGGACAGGGCTCTATGGCTACACCTTC; CDR3: CASSRPGTGLYGYTF
J: TRBJ2-3; D: -; size: many; V: TRBV6-5; DNA: TGTGCCAGCAGTTACTCGAGGCAGGGAGGCGATACGCAGTATTTT; CDR3: CASSYSRQGGDTQYF
J: TRBJ2-5; D: TRBD2; size: few; V: TRBV5-1; DNA: TGCGCCAGCAGCCACCTCCCCGGGACTAGCGGGGGGAAGACCCAGTACTTC; CDR3: CASSHLPGTSGGKTQYF
J: TRBJ1-5; D: -; size: few; V: TRBV7-2; DNA: TGTGCCAGCAGCTTAGAGGTGGGTGGGCAGCCCCAGCATTTT; CDR3: CASSLEVGGQPQHF
J: TRBJ1-2; D: -; size: few; V: TRBV7-2; DNA: TGTGCCAGCAGAAACCTTATTAACTATGGCTACACCTTC; CDR3: CASRNLINYGYTF
J: TRBJ2-1; D: -; size: few; V: TRBV5-8; DNA: TGTGCCAGCAGACCCCGGGGCAACTCCTACAATGAGCAGTTCTTC; CDR3: CASRPRGNSYNEQFF
J: TRBJ2-5; D: -; size: -; V: TRBV29-1; DNA: TGCAGCGTCAGAAAGGCAGGGAGGGGGATTCAAGAGACCCAGTACTTC; CDR3: CSVRKAGRGIQETQYF
J: TRBJ2-1; D: TRBD2; size: few; V: TRBV7-2; DNA: TGTGCCAGCGCACCCAGCGGGGGGGCTCTATACAATGAGCAGTTCTTC; CDR3: CASAPSGGALYNEQFF
J: TRBJ1-4; D: -; size: many; V: TRBV20-1; DNA: TGCAGTGCTAGTCCGAGGCAGGGCCTGGGAAAACTGTTTTTT; CDR3: CSASPRQGLGKLFF
J: TRBJ1-3; D: -; size: -; V: TRBV9; DNA: TGTGCCAGCAGCGCTGGCGGGGCTGGAAACACCATATATTTT; CDR3: CASSAGGAGNTIYF
J: TRBJ1-3; D: -; size: few; V: TRBV20-1; DNA: TGCAGTGCTAGAGATCGGGTACGCTCTGGAAACACCATATATTTT; CDR3: CSARDRVRSGNTIYF
J: TRBJ2-1; D: TRBD2; size: -; V: TRBV12-3/TRBV12-4; DNA: TGTGCCAGCAGTTTAGTAGCGGGGGGGCGGAATGAGCAGTTCTTC; CDR3: CASSLVAGGRNEQFF
J: TRBJ1-2; D: -; size: few; V: TRBV7-9; DNA: TGTGCCAGCAGCTTCGAGGGGACGGGCTATGGCTACACCTTC; CDR3: CASSFEGTGYGYTF
J: TRBJ1-2; D: -; size: few; V: TRBV4-3; DNA: TGCGCCAGCAGCCAAGGGACAGCCCTGGGAGGCTACACCTTC; CDR3: CASSQGTALGGYTF
J: TRBJ1-1; D: -; size: -; V: TRBV20-1; DNA: TGCAGTGCTAGGTCCACGGGACACCCGAACACTGAAGCTTTCTTT; CDR3: CSARSTGHPNTEAFF
J: TRBJ2-1; D: -; size: -; V: TRBV5-4; DNA: TGTGCCAGCAGCTTGGGGACTGGGAGCTCCTACAATGAGCAGTTCTTC; CDR3: CASSLGTGSSYNEQFF
J: TRBJ1-1; D: TRBD1; size: few; V: TRBV12-3/TRBV12-4; DNA: TGTGCCAGCAGTGACCAACAGGGGGCTTTAGACACTGAAGCTTTCTTT; CDR3: CASSDQQGALDTEAFF
J: TRBJ1-4; D: -; size: few; V: TRBV30; DNA: TGTGCCTGGAGCTGGACTCCAGATGAAAAACTGTTTTTT; CDR3: CAWSWTPDEKLFF
J: TRBJ1-5; D: -; size: few; V: TRBV7-9; DNA: TGTGCCAGCAGCTTCGGACAAGGTATCAATCAGCCCCAGCATTTT; CDR3: CASSFGQGINQPQHF
J: TRBJ1-1; D: -; size: -; V: TRBV9; DNA: TGTGCCAGCAGCCGAACACAGGGTCCGAACACTGAAGCTTTCTTT; CDR3: CASSRTQGPNTEAFF
J: TRBJ2-5; D: TRBD2; size: -; V: TRBV4-2; DNA: TGTGCCAGCAGCCAAGGGGGGCTAGCGGGGGGTCAGGGGGAGACCCAGTACTTC; CDR3: CASSQGGLAGGQGETQYF
J: TRBJ1-4; D: TRBD1; size: few; V: TRBV7-6; DNA: TGTGCCAGCAGACCGGGACAGGGTGTTACGGATGAAAAACTGTTTTTT; CDR3: CASRPGQGVTDEKLFF
J: TRBJ2-1; D: TRBD2; size: -; V: TRBV6-6; DNA: TGTGCCAGCAGGGAACTAGCGGGGGCCTACAATGAGCAGTTCTTC; CDR3: CASRELAGAYNEQFF
J: TRBJ1-6; D: -; size: -; V: TRBV7-2; DNA: TGTGCCAGCAGCTTAGAGGGGTTTTACTCACCCCTCCACTTT; CDR3: CASSLEGFYSPLHF
J: TRBJ2-3; D: TRBD1; size: many; V: TRBV10-1; DNA: TGCGCCAGCAGTGAAGGCCAGGGGGCAGGTTATTTT; CDR3: CASSEGQGAGYF
J: TRBJ1-1; D: -; size: few; V: TRBV21-1; DNA: TGTGCCAGCAGCAAAGTCGGTGAAAAGAACACTGAAGCTTTCTTT; CDR3: CASSKVGEKNTEAFF
J: TRBJ2-5; D: -; size: -; V: TRBV7-2; DNA: TGTGCCAGCAGCTCCGCCGGGGCAGGGCCCACCCAGTACTTC; CDR3: CASSSAGAGPTQYF
J: TRBJ2-3; D: TRBD1; size: few; V: TRBV5-4; DNA: TGTGCCATCGGACAGGGGACAGATACGCAGTATTTT; CDR3: CAIGQGTDTQYF
J: TRBJ2-5; D: -; size: many; V: TRBV6-2/TRBV6-3; DNA: TGTGCCATTCGGAGAGGGCTACTCCAAGAGACCCAGTACTTC; CDR3: CAIRRGLLQETQYF
J: TRBJ2-5; D: TRBD1; size: -; V: TRBV5-1; DNA: TGCGCCAGCAGCCCCCGACCCCCCGCGGACAGGGCTCAAGAGACCCAGTACTTC; CDR3: CASSPRPPADRAQETQYF
J: TRBJ1-5; D: -; size: few; V: TRBV19; DNA: TGTGCCAGTAGTATGGTAGGGCAGCCCCAGCATTTT; CDR3: CASSMVGQPQHF
J: TRBJ2-5; D: TRBD2; size: -; V: TRBV6-2/TRBV6-3; DNA: TGTGCCAGCATAGCGGGCGAATTAAGAAGGTTTGAAGAGACCCAGTACTTC; CDR3: CASIAGELRRFEETQYF